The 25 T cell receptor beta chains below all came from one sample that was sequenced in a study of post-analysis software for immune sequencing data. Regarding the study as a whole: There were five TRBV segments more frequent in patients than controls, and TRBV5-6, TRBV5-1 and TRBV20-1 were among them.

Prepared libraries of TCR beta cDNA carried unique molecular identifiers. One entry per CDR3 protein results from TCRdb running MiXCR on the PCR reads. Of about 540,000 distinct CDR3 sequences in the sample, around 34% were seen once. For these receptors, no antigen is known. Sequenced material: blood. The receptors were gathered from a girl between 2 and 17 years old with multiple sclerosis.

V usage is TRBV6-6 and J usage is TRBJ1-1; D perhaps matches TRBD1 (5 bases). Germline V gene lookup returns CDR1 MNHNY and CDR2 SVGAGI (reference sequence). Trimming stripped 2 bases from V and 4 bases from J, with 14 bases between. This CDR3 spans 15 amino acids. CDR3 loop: CASSYAGDQGTEAFF. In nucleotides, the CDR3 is TGTGCCAGCAGTTACGCCGGTGATCAGGGCACTGAAGCTTTCTTT.

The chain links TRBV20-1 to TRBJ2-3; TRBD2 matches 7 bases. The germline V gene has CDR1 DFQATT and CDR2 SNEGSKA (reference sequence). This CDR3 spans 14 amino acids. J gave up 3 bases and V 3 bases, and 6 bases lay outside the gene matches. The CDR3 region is CSASRGGGTDTQYF. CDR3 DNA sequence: TGCAGTGCTAGCCGTGGGGGGGGGACAGATACGCAGTATTTT.

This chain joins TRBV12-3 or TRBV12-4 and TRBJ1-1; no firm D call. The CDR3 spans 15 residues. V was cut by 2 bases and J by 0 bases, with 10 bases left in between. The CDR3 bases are TGTGCCAGCAGTTTAACGTCGACCTTGAACACTGAAGCTTTCTTT. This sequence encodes CASSLTSTLNTEAFF.

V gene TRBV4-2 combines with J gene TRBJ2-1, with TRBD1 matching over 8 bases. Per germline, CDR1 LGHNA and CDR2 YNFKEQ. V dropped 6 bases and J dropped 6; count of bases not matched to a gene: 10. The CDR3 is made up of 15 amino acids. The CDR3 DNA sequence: TGTGCCAGCAGGACCGGGACAGGAGAACCCAATGAGCAGTTCTTC. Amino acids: CASRTGTGEPNEQFF.

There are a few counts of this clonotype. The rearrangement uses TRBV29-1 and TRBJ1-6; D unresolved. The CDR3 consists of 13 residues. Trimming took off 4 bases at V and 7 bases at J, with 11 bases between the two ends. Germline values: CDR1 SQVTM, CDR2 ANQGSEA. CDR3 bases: TGCAGCGTTGGTAGGGAGAAAAATTCACCCCTCCACTTT. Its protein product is CSVGREKNSPLHF. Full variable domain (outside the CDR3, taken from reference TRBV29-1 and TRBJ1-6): SAVISQKPSRDICQRGTSLTIQCQVDSQVTMMFWYRQQPGQSLTLIATANQGSEATYESGFVIDKFPISRPNLTFSTLTVSNMSPEDSSIYLCSVGREKNSPLHFGNGTRLTVT.

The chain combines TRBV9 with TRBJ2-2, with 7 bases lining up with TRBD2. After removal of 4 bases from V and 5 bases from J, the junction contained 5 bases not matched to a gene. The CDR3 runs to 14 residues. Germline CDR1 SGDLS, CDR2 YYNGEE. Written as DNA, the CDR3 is TGTGCCAGCAGCTTGGGGGGGGAGACCGGGGAGCTGTTTTTT. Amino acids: CASSLGGETGELFF.

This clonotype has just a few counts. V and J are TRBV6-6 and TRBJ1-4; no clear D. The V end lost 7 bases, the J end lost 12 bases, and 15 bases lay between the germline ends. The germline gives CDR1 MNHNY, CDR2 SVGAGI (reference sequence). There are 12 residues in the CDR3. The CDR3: CASTQRGVELFF. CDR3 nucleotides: TGTGCCAGCACCCAACGAGGAGTGGAACTGTTTTTT.

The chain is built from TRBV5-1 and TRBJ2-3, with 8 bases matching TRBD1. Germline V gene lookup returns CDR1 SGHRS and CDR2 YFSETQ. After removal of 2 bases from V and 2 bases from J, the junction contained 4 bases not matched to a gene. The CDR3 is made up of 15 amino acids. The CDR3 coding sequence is TGCGCCAGCAGCTTAGGGACAGGCACCACAGATACGCAGTATTTT. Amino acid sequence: CASSLGTGTTDTQYF.

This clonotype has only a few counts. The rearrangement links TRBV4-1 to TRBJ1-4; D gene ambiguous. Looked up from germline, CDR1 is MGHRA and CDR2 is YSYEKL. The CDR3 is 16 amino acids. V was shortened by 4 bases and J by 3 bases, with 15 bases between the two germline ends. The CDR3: CASSRGIVGSNEKLFF. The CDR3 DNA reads TGCGCCAGCAGCCGGGGAATCGTAGGATCTAATGAAAAACTGTTTTTT.

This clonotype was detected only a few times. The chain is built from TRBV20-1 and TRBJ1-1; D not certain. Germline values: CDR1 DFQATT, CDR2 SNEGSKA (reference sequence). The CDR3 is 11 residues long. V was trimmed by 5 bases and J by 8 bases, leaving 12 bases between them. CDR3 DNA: TGCAGTGCTGGAGCTTGGGCCGAAGCTTTCTTT. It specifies CSAGAWAEAFF.

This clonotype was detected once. The CDR3 loop reads CASRAYSGGLGTDEQFF. DNA for the CDR3: TGCGCCAGCAGGGCCTATAGCGGGGGCCTGGGAACCGATGAGCAGTTCTTC. V usage is TRBV5-1 and J usage is TRBJ2-1, with 9 bases lining up with TRBD2. Looked up from germline, CDR1 is SGHRS and CDR2 is YFSETQ. V lost 5 bases to trimming and J lost 8 bases; unmatched junction nucleotides: 17. This CDR3 spans 17 amino acids.

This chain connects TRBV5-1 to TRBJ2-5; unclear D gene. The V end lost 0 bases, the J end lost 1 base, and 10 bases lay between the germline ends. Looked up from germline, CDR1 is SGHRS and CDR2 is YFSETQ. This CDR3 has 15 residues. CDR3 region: CASSLAAQIQETQYF. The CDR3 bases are TGCGCCAGCAGCTTGGCCGCCCAGATCCAAGAGACCCAGTACTTC.

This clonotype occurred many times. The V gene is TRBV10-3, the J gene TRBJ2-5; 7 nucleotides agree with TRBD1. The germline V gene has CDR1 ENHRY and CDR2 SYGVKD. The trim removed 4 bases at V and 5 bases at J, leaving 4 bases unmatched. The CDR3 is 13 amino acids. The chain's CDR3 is CAISGDRGETQYF. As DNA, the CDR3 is TGTGCCATCAGTGGGGACAGAGGGGAGACCCAGTACTTC.

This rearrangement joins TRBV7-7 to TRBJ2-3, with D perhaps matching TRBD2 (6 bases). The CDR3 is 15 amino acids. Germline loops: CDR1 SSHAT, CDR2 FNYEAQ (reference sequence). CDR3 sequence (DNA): TGTACTAGCAGCTATAAGTGGTCTAGCACAGATACGCAGTATTTT. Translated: CTSSYKWSSTDTQYF.

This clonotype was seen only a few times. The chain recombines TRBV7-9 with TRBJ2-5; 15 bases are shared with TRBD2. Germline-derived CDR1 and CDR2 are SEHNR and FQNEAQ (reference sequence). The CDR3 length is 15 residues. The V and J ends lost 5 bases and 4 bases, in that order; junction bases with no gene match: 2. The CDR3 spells CASSGTSGGPETQYF. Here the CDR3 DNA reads TGTGCCAGCAGCGGGACTAGCGGGGGGCCAGAGACCCAGTACTTC.

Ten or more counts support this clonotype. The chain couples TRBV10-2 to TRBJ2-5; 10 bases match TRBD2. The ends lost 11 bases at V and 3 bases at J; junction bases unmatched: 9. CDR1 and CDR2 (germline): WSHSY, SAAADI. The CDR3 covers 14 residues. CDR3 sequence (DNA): TGCGCCGTCGGTAGCGGGGGGTTTAAAGAGACCCAGTACTTC. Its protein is CAVGSGGFKETQYF.

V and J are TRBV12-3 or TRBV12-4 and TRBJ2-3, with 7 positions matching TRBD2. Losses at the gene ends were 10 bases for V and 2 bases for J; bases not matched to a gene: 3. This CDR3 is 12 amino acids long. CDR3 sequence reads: CATTSATDTQYF. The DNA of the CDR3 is TGTGCCACCACTAGCGCCACAGATACGCAGTATTTT.

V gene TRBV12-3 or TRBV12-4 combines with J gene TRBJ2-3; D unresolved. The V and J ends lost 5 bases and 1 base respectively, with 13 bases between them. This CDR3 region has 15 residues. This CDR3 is CASSPSLDGTDTQYF. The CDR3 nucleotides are TGTGCCAGCAGTCCCTCGTTGGACGGCACAGATACGCAGTATTTT.

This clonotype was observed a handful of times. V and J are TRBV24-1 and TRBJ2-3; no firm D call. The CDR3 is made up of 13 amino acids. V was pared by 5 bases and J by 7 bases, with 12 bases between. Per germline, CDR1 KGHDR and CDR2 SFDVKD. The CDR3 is CATSAIGVHTQYF. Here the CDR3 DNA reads TGTGCCACCAGTGCCATTGGGGTTCATACGCAGTATTTT.

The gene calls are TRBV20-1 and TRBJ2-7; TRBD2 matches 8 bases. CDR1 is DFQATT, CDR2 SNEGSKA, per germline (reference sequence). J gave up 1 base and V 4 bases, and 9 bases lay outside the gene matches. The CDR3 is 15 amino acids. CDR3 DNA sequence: TGCAGTGCTACCTCTTCGGGGGGGACGTCCTACGAGCAGTACTTC. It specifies CSATSSGGTSYEQYF.

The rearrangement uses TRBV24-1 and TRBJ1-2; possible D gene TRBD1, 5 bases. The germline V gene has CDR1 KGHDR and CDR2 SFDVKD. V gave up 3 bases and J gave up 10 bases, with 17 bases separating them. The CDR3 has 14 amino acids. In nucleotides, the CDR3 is TGTGCCACCAGTGATGGGGCTGGGGTTAATGACTACACCTTC. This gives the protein CATSDGAGVNDYTF.

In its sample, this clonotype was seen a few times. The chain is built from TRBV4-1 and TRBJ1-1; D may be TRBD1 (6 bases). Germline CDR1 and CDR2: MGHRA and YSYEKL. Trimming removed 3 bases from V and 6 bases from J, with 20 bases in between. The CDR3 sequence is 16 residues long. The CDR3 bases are TGCGCCAGCAGCCACCCCGGCACACAGGGAAAGGCTGAAGCTTTCTTT. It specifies CASSHPGTQGKAEAFF.

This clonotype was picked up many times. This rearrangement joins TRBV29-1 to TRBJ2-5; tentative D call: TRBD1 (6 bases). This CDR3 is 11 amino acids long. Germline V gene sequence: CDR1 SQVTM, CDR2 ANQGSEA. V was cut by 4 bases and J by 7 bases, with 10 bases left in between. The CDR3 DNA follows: TGCAGCGTTGTAATAGGGGGGACCCAGTACTTC. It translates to CSVVIGGTQYF.

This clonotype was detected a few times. This CDR3 is CASSVKTWTSGGEQYF. The CDR3 DNA follows: TGTGCCAGCTCCGTCAAGACCTGGACTAGCGGGGGGGAGCAGTACTTC. The V call is TRBV25-1, the J call TRBJ2-4; 15 bases are shared with TRBD2. CDR3 size: 16 residues. V was clipped by 8 bases and J by 13 bases; unmatched bases: 15. CDR1 MGHDK and CDR2 SYGVNS come from the germline V gene.

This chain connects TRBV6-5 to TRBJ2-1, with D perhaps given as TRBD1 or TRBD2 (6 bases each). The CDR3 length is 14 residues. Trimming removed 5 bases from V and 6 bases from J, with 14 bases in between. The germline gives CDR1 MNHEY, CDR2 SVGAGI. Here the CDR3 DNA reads TGTGCCAGCAGTCACCGGGGGCCCTGCAATGAGCAGTTCTTC. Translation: CASSHRGPCNEQFF.